The rows below give T cell receptor beta chains drawn from one sample of a study of vaccination and CD4 T cells after COVID-19. Each CDR3 protein gets one entry after TCRdb re-called the PCR reads with MiXCR. The table has about 18,000 distinct CDR3 sequences, approximately 46% seen once. No cognate antigen is known for these TCRs. Here the sequenced sample was CD4+ T cells from blood, cultured in vitro, taken before SARS-CoV-2 vaccination. Receptor source: a human donor who had recovered from COVID-19. CDR3s include the opening cysteine and the closing phenylalanine or tryptophan. Fields, in order: J gene, clone size, D gene, V gene, CDR3 protein, CDR3 DNA. D genes are given only for firm matches. Size values are once, few and many counts, or a class for expanded clones, and some rows have none.

J gene: TRBJ1-6
clone size: NA
D gene: NA
V gene: TRBV6-1
CDR3 protein: CASSQQPGRGGSPLHF
CDR3 DNA: TGTGCCAGCAGTCAACAACCCGGCCGGGGGGGATCACCCCTCCACTTT

J gene: TRBJ2-7
clone size: few
D gene: TRBD2
V gene: TRBV2
CDR3 protein: CASRYRGGRYDEQYF
CDR3 DNA: TGTGCCAGCAGGTACCGGGGGGGCCGGTATGACGAGCAGTACTTC

J gene: TRBJ1-6
clone size: few
D gene: NA
V gene: TRBV28
CDR3 protein: CASRPSNSPLHF
CDR3 DNA: TGTGCCAGCCGTCCCTCGAATTCACCCCTCCACTTT

J gene: TRBJ2-3
clone size: few
D gene: NA
V gene: TRBV7-9
CDR3 protein: CASTTAYGADTQYF
CDR3 DNA: TGTGCCAGCACTACAGCTTACGGGGCAGATACGCAGTATTTT

J gene: TRBJ2-7
clone size: few
D gene: NA
V gene: TRBV2
CDR3 protein: CASRARGGNEQYF
CDR3 DNA: TGTGCCAGCAGGGCCCGGGGCGGGAACGAGCAGTACTTC

J gene: TRBJ1-1
clone size: NA
D gene: NA
V gene: TRBV28
CDR3 protein: CASSSWTGGNTEAFF
CDR3 DNA: TGTGCCAGCAGTTCCTGGACGGGGGGGAACACTGAAGCTTTCTTT

J gene: TRBJ2-5
clone size: NA
D gene: NA
V gene: TRBV20-1
CDR3 protein: CSASSSSKQETQYF
CDR3 DNA: TGCAGTGCTAGCTCTTCTAGCAAACAAGAGACCCAGTACTTC

J gene: TRBJ2-2
clone size: NA
D gene: NA
V gene: TRBV5-4
CDR3 protein: CASSLDSTAYGGELFF
CDR3 DNA: TGTGCCAGCAGCTTGGATTCGACCGCCTATGGCGGGGAGCTGTTTTTT

J gene: TRBJ1-6
clone size: NA
D gene: NA
V gene: TRBV6-1
CDR3 protein: CASSPEGSPLHF
CDR3 DNA: TGTGCCAGCAGTCCCGAGGGTTCACCCCTCCACTTT

J gene: TRBJ1-3
clone size: NA
D gene: NA
V gene: TRBV18
CDR3 protein: CASSPGTGNTIYF
CDR3 DNA: TGTGCCAGCTCACCGGGGACAGGAAACACCATATATTTT

J gene: TRBJ2-7
clone size: NA
D gene: TRBD2
V gene: TRBV6-2/TRBV6-3
CDR3 protein: CASSYALSGLAGIYEQYF
CDR3 DNA: TGTGCCAGCAGTTACGCGCTGTCCGGACTAGCGGGGATATACGAGCAGTACTTC

J gene: TRBJ2-4
clone size: NA
D gene: NA
V gene: TRBV15
CDR3 protein: CATTQWGSAAKNIQYF
CDR3 DNA: TGTGCCACCACCCAGTGGGGGTCCGCGGCCAAAAACATTCAGTACTTC

J gene: TRBJ1-1
clone size: few
D gene: NA
V gene: TRBV6-5
CDR3 protein: CASSYSGTNTEAFF
CDR3 DNA: TGTGCCAGCAGTTACTCCGGGACGAACACTGAAGCTTTCTTT

J gene: TRBJ1-5
clone size: NA
D gene: TRBD1
V gene: TRBV28
CDR3 protein: CASSLTGQGASSSNQPQHF
CDR3 DNA: TGTGCCAGCAGTTTAACGGGACAGGGGGCTTCTTCCAGCAATCAGCCCCAGCATTTT

J gene: TRBJ2-5
clone size: NA
D gene: TRBD2
V gene: TRBV6-1
CDR3 protein: CASSPGTSGPWDGETQYF
CDR3 DNA: TGTGCCAGCAGTCCCGGGACTAGCGGCCCCTGGGATGGAGAGACCCAGTACTTC

J gene: TRBJ2-1
clone size: once
D gene: NA
V gene: TRBV20-1
CDR3 protein: CSARAGPAPNEQFF
CDR3 DNA: TGCAGTGCTAGAGCTGGTCCTGCGCCCAATGAGCAGTTCTTC

J gene: TRBJ2-1
clone size: NA
D gene: NA
V gene: TRBV30
CDR3 protein: CAWTNRGPEQFF
CDR3 DNA: TGTGCCTGGACCAACCGGGGACCGGAGCAGTTCTTC

J gene: TRBJ1-1
clone size: few
D gene: NA
V gene: TRBV6-2/TRBV6-3
CDR3 protein: CASSYSIQSHTEAFF
CDR3 DNA: TGTGCCAGCAGTTACTCGATTCAGTCTCACACTGAAGCTTTCTTT

J gene: TRBJ2-7
clone size: once
D gene: TRBD1
V gene: TRBV2
CDR3 protein: CASSGDRGSEQYF
CDR3 DNA: TGTGCCAGCAGTGGGGACAGAGGATCCGAGCAGTACTTC

J gene: TRBJ2-1
clone size: NA
D gene: TRBD1
V gene: TRBV24-1
CDR3 protein: CATSEVPGQGRNNEQFF
CDR3 DNA: TGTGCCACCAGTGAGGTACCGGGACAGGGGAGGAACAATGAGCAGTTCTTC

J gene: TRBJ1-1
clone size: NA
D gene: TRBD1
V gene: TRBV18
CDR3 protein: CASSPRQGPTEAFF
CDR3 DNA: TGTGCCAGCTCACCACGACAGGGCCCCACTGAAGCTTTCTTT

J gene: TRBJ2-3
clone size: NA
D gene: TRBD2
V gene: TRBV7-2
CDR3 protein: CASSPRLAGTTSTDTQYF
CDR3 DNA: TGTGCCAGCAGTCCCAGACTAGCGGGGACGACTAGCACAGATACGCAGTATTTT

J gene: TRBJ2-3
clone size: NA
D gene: TRBD2
V gene: TRBV4-2
CDR3 protein: CASSQRRLAGGYTDTQYF
CDR3 DNA: TGTGCCAGCAGCCAGCGGCGACTAGCGGGGGGGTACACAGATACGCAGTATTTT

J gene: TRBJ2-7
clone size: NA
D gene: NA
V gene: TRBV20-1
CDR3 protein: CSATNRGLHRVVQYF
CDR3 DNA: TGCAGTGCCACGAACCGAGGACTCCACCGCGTTGTGCAGTACTTC

J gene: TRBJ1-1
clone size: NA
D gene: NA
V gene: TRBV29-1
CDR3 protein: CSLGGTGAFF
CDR3 DNA: TGCAGCCTTGGCGGAACTGGAGCTTTCTTT

J gene: TRBJ1-6
clone size: few
D gene: TRBD1
V gene: TRBV6-2/TRBV6-3
CDR3 protein: CASTVTGARASNSPLHF
CDR3 DNA: TGTGCCAGCACCGTGACAGGGGCTCGCGCCTCAAATTCACCCCTCCACTTT

J gene: TRBJ2-7
clone size: NA
D gene: NA
V gene: TRBV7-9
CDR3 protein: CASSPPGPLPNEQYF
CDR3 DNA: TGTGCCAGCAGCCCCCCGGGGCCCCTCCCCAACGAGCAGTACTTC

J gene: TRBJ2-5
clone size: few
D gene: TRBD2
V gene: TRBV28
CDR3 protein: CASSWSSGRMETQYF
CDR3 DNA: TGTGCCAGCAGTTGGTCCAGCGGGAGGATGGAGACCCAGTACTTC

J gene: TRBJ2-3
clone size: NA
D gene: NA
V gene: TRBV29-1
CDR3 protein: CSVGISDTQYF
CDR3 DNA: TGCAGCGTTGGAATTTCAGATACGCAGTATTTT

J gene: TRBJ1-2
clone size: NA
D gene: NA
V gene: TRBV27
CDR3 protein: CASSERGLYGYTF
CDR3 DNA: TGTGCCAGCAGTGAACGGGGACTGTATGGCTACACCTTC

J gene: TRBJ2-5
clone size: few
D gene: TRBD2
V gene: TRBV20-1
CDR3 protein: CSARTRTSGAETQYF
CDR3 DNA: TGCAGTGCTAGGACCAGGACTAGCGGGGCCGAGACCCAGTACTTC

J gene: TRBJ1-1
clone size: NA
D gene: TRBD1
V gene: TRBV10-3
CDR3 protein: CAISEPRGGAKAFF
CDR3 DNA: TGTGCCATCAGTGAGCCCAGGGGGGGGGCCAAAGCTTTCTTT